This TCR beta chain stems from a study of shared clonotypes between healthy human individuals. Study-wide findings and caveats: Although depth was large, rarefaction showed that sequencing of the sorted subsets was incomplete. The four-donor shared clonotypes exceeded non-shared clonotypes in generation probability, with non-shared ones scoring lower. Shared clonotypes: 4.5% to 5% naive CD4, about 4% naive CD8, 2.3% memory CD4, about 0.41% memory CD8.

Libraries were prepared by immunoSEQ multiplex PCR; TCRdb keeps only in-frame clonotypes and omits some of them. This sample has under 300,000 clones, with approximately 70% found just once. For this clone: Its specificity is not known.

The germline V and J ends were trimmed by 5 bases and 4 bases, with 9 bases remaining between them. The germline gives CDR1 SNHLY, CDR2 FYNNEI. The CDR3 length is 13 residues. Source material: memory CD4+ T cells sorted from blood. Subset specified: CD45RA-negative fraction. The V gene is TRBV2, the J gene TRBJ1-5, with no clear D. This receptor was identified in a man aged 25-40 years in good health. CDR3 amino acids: CASSLGENQPQHF. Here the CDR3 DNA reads TGTGCCAGCAGTCTCGGAGAAAATCAGCCCCAGCATTTT.